The clone carrying this T cell receptor beta chain turned up a few times. Antigen unknown. This entry belongs to a study of T cells in Graves' hyperthyroidism and ophthalmopathy. The CDR3 is 13 residues long. Trimming removed 7 bases at V and 3 bases at J, with 10 bases between. Germline V gene data show CDR1 as MNHNY and CDR2 as SVGAGI (reference sequence). Together with thyroid ultrasound, orbital computed tomography, serum thyroxine and TRAb, clinical symptoms were used for diagnoses. TCR beta CDR3 sequences were amplified from RNA transcripts. HTBI primers were the set used in a first-round RT-PCR of the TCR CDR3. TCRdb re-called the multiplex PCR reads through MiXCR, storing one row per CDR3 protein. In the table there are 560,000 or so distinct CDR3 sequences, around 46% of which are singletons. Overall study findings and caveats: Most thyroid-expanded clonotypes above 0.001 were also found in blood.

Specimen: peripheral blood or thyroid tissue (not recorded which). The chain uses TRBV6-6 and TRBJ1-3, with D uncertain. This receptor was obtained from a woman aged 18-30 years with Graves' hyperthyroidism. The CDR3, as DNA: TGTGCCAGCACCCGAACAGATGGAAACACCATATATTTT. This encodes CASTRTDGNTIYF.